This T cell receptor (beta chain) was identified during a study of blood T cells in healthy people across ages. The use of a sample-barcoded 5' primer and a J-beta primer mix characterized a second PCR of roughly 6 to 11 cycles. TCRdb re-derived calls from the 5' RACE reads in MiXCR, one entry per CDR3 protein. The table includes about 800,000 distinct CDR3 sequences, 58% detected once. Germline loops: CDR1 SQVTM, CDR2 ANQGSEA. The CDR3 contains 18 residues. Trimming took 0 bases from V and 1 from J, leaving 20 bases between them. The V and J genes are TRBV29-1 and TRBJ2-3, with TRBD2 as a possible D gene (6 bases). The receptor was isolated from a man aged 30 to 45 in good health. Material: blood. This CDR3 is CSVEDHMEGNRGTDTQYF. Here the CDR3 DNA reads TGCAGCGTTGAAGATCACATGGAGGGGAATAGGGGCACAGATACGCAGTATTTT.